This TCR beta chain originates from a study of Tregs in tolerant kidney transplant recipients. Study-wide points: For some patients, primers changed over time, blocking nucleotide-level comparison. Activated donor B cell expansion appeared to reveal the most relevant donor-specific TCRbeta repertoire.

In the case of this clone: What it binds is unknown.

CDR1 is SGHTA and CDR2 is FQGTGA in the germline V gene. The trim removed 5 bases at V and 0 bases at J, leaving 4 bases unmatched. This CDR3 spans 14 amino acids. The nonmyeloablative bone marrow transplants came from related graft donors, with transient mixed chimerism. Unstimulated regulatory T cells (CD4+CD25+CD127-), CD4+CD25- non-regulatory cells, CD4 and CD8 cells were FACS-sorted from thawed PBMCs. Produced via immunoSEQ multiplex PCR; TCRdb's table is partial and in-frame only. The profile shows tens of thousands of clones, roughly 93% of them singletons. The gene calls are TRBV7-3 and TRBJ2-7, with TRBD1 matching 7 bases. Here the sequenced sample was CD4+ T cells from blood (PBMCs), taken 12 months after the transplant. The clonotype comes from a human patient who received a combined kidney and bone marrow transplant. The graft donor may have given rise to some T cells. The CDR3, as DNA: TGTGCCAGCAGCCCACAGGGGTCCTCCTACGAGCAGTACTTC. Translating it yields CASSPQGSSYEQYF.